This T cell receptor beta chain was sequenced in a study of T cells in Graves' hyperthyroidism and ophthalmopathy. Whole-study results and caveats: In blood, most of the thyroid clonotypes expanded above 0.001 were also present. Ophthalmopathy was told apart from stable hyperthyroidism by a 13 V-J model. The model anticipated ophthalmopathy a median about 7 months pre-onset.

The table lists this clonotype with a few counts. The antigen remains unidentified. The CDR3 has 17 residues. The V and J ends lost 0 bases and 6 bases, in that order; junction bases with no gene match: 11. Germline lookup yields CDR1 MNHNS and CDR2 SASEGT. The TCR beta CDR3 regions underwent amplification using RNA transcripts as the source. A first-round RT-PCR of the TCR CDR3 used the HTBI primer set. TCRdb ran MiXCR on the multiplex PCR reads and lists one entry per CDR3 protein. The sample consists of about 610,000 distinct CDR3 sequences, 14% to 15% of them appearing once. With duration under 3 months, ophthalmopathy was active: Clinical Activity Score at least 3, NOSPECS at least 4.

The V and J genes are TRBV6-1 and TRBJ1-2; TRBD1 matches 9 bases. This clonotype was obtained from a woman in her thirties or forties with Graves' ophthalmopathy. Source material: blood. CDR3: CASSEALRTGASDGYTF. CDR3 sequence (DNA): TGTGCCAGCAGTGAAGCGCTTCGGACAGGGGCAAGCGATGGCTACACCTTC.